The 14 T cell receptor beta chains below were found in one sample sequenced in a study of blood T cells in healthy people across ages. Using a J-beta primer mix together with a sample-barcoded 5' primer, a second PCR was run for roughly 7 to 12 cycles. MiXCR, applied by TCRdb to the 5' RACE reads, yields one record per CDR3 protein. The table shows some 1.5 million distinct CDR3 sequences, with 28% occurring only once. What was sequenced was blood. The receptors come from a woman aged 30 to 39 in good health.

V usage is TRBV7-3 and J usage is TRBJ2-1, with 9 positions matching TRBD1. Germline loops: CDR1 SGHTA, CDR2 FQGTGA. The ends lost 1 base at V and 9 bases at J; junction bases unmatched: 10. The CDR3 contains 16 residues. The DNA for the CDR3 is TGTGCCAGCAGCTTAAAGTGGACAGGGGACGACAGTGAGCAGTTCTTC. Encoded protein: CASSLKWTGDDSEQFF. Drawing the rest from reference TRBV7-3 and TRBJ2-1, the complete variable domain is GAGVSQTPSNKVTEKGKYVELRCDPISGHTALYWYRQSLGQGPEFLIYFQGTGAADDSGLPNDRFFAVRPEGSVSTLKIQRTERGDSAVYLCASSLKWTGDDSEQFFGPGTRLTVL.

The chain links TRBV2 to TRBJ2-6, with 9 bases identical to TRBD1. The germline CDR1 and CDR2 sequences are SNHLY and FYNNEI. Trimming took 6 bases from V and 7 from J; bases not matched to a gene: 4. This CDR3 contains 14 residues. CDR3 loop: CASSPGQGANVLTF. Written as DNA, the CDR3 is TGTGCCAGCAGCCCGGGACAGGGCGCCAACGTCCTGACTTTC.

V gene TRBV12-3 or TRBV12-4 combines with J gene TRBJ2-5; 8 positions match TRBD2. The CDR3 contains 18 residues. J lost 4 bases, V lost 7 bases, and 20 bases had no gene match. CDR3 nucleotides: TGTGCCAGCATCCCAGAGGGGGTGGGAGCGGGGGTTATAGAGACCCAGTACTTC. This sequence encodes CASIPEGVGAGVIETQYF.

The rearrangement joins TRBV12-3 or TRBV12-4 to TRBJ1-5; unclear D gene. The ends were cut back, 6 bases at V and 5 bases at J, with 11 bases in the middle. The CDR3 has 13 amino acids. DNA of the CDR3: TGTGCCAGCAGGTTAAGGGAATATCAGCCCCAGCATTTT. Its protein product is CASRLREYQPQHF.

This chain uses TRBV28 with TRBJ2-1, with 9 bases identical to TRBD2. CDR3 length: 15 residues. Germline V CDR1 and CDR2: MDHEN, SYDVKM. J was trimmed by 7 bases and V by 8 bases; bases with no gene match: 12. The CDR3 reads CASLPSGELGNEQFF. Written as DNA, the CDR3 is TGTGCCAGCCTCCCTAGCGGGGAGCTCGGGAATGAGCAGTTCTTC.

This clonotype was detected only a few times. The chain recombines TRBV20-1 with TRBJ1-4; D is perhaps TRBD1 (5 bases). Germline CDR1 DFQATT, CDR2 SNEGSKA (reference sequence). Trimming removed 5 bases from V and 4 bases from J, with 11 bases in between. This CDR3 has 13 amino acids. The CDR3 here is CSAGGPINEKLFF. CDR3 in DNA: TGCAGTGCTGGGGGACCTATTAATGAAAAACTGTTTTTT.

The sample holds a few counts of this clonotype. The CDR3, as DNA: TGCAGTGCTCGTACAGGAGATACGCAGTATTTT. The encoded protein is CSARTGDTQYF. The chain employs TRBV20-1 and TRBJ2-3, with D perhaps matching TRBD1 (5 bases). The V end was cut by 5 bases, the J end by 5 bases, with 8 bases between. Germline CDR1 reads DFQATT; CDR2 reads SNEGSKA (reference sequence). The CDR3 runs to 11 residues.

This sequence joins TRBV4-3 and TRBJ1-5; no clear D. The CDR3 extends over 15 amino acids. V was trimmed by 2 bases and J by 4 bases, leaving 12 bases between them. Per the germline V gene, CDR1 is LGHNA and CDR2 is YSLEER. The CDR3 loop is CASSQQRAGNQPQHF. CDR3 DNA: TGCGCCAGCAGCCAACAGCGGGCGGGGAATCAGCCCCAGCATTTT.

This chain uses TRBV10-3 with TRBJ2-7; 9 positions match TRBD1. The germline V gene has CDR1 ENHRY and CDR2 SYGVKD. J was trimmed by 5 bases and V by 0 bases; bases with no gene match: 8. The CDR3 loop spans 16 amino acids. CDR3 protein: CAISESTGGNRDEQYF. The CDR3, as DNA: TGTGCCATCAGTGAGTCTACAGGGGGCAATAGAGACGAGCAGTACTTC.

This clonotype was counted a few times. This sequence joins TRBV2 and TRBJ2-7; 7 nucleotides agree with TRBD1. The J segment lost 1 base and the V segment lost 7 bases, leaving 7 bases of the junction unmatched. This CDR3 contains 14 residues. From germline, CDR1 is SNHLY and CDR2 FYNNEI. As DNA, the CDR3 is TGTGCCAGCACTAACTCGGGACAGTCCTACGAGCAGTACTTC. Residues: CASTNSGQSYEQYF. The variable domain in full, with the rest retrieved from reference TRBV2 and TRBJ2-7, is EPEVTQTPSHQVTQMGQEVILRCVPISNHLYFYWYRQILGQKVEFLVSFYNNEISEKSEIFDDQFSVERPDGSNFTLKIRSTKLEDSAMYFCASTNSGQSYEQYFGPGTRLTVT.

In DNA, the CDR3 is TGTGCCAGCAGCAAGGCTGGTAGCAATCAGCCCCAGCATTTT. This gives the protein CASSKAGSNQPQHF. V and J are TRBV13 and TRBJ1-5; D not certain. The CDR3 extends over 14 amino acids. Between the trimmed V and J ends, which lost 5 bases and 0 bases, there was a span of 8 bases. The germline V gene has CDR1 PRHDT and CDR2 FYEKMQ (reference sequence). Combining the CDR3 with reference TRBV13 and TRBJ1-5 gives the whole variable domain AAGVIQSPRHLIKEKRETATLKCYPIPRHDTVYWYQQGPGQDPQFLISFYEKMQSDKGSIPDRFSAQQFSDYHSELNMSSLELGDSALYFCASSKAGSNQPQHFGDGTRLSIL.

The chain is built from TRBV5-1 and TRBJ2-7; 11 nucleotides match TRBD2. The germline V gene encodes CDR1 SGHRS and CDR2 YFSETQ. The CDR3 contains 17 residues. Trimming took 4 bases from V and 0 from J; bases not matched to a gene: 9. Written as DNA, the CDR3 is TGCGCCAGCAGCCAGCTTGGTAGCGGGAGGGTCTCCTACGAGCAGTACTTC. Encoded protein: CASSQLGSGRVSYEQYF.

This clonotype was counted only a few times. The rearrangement joins TRBV7-9 to TRBJ1-6, with D uncertain. Germline-derived CDR1 and CDR2 are SEHNR and FQNEAQ (reference sequence). V was trimmed by 4 bases and J by 7 bases, leaving 8 bases between them. This CDR3 is 13 amino acids long. The CDR3 region is CASSWDLNSPLHF. The CDR3 DNA sequence: TGTGCCAGCAGCTGGGATTTAAATTCACCCCTCCACTTT. The full variable domain, in which reference TRBV7-9 and TRBJ1-6 provide the parts outside the CDR3, is DTGVSQNPRHKITKRGQNVTFRCDPISEHNRLYWYRQTLGQGPEFLTYFQNEAQLEKSRLLSDRFSAERPKGSFSTLEIQRTEQGDSAMYLCASSWDLNSPLHFGNGTRLTVT.

This chain joins TRBV11-2 and TRBJ1-6; 10 nucleotides line up with TRBD1. This CDR3 has 16 residues. J gave up 7 bases and V 3 bases, and 6 bases lay outside the gene matches. The germline V gene encodes CDR1 SGHAT and CDR2 FQNNGV. The CDR3 sequence is CASSFTGQGKNSPLHF. The DNA of the CDR3 is TGTGCCAGCAGCTTTACGGGACAGGGGAAGAATTCACCCCTCCACTTT.